A selection of T cell receptor beta chains follows, all from one sample in a study of T cell responses to AZD1222 COVID-19 vaccine. This table comes from immunoSEQ multiplex PCR, and its TCRdb copy is limited to in-frame clones, with some not included. Of under 95,000 clones in the sample, roughly 89% were seen once. The sequencing here drew on peripheral blood, taken on day 0 of AZD1222 vaccination. The receptors originated from an adult in good health. The CDR3 runs from the conserved cysteine through the conserved F or W. A D gene is named only where the DNA matches it firmly. Size is stated for part of the rows, as once, few or many counts, or as a class when the clone is expanded.

cdr3_nt: TGTGCCAGCAGGTACGGGACAGCCAATTCACCCCTCCACTTT
cdr3_aa: CASRYGTANSPLHF
d_call: TRBD1
v_call: TRBV6-5
clone_size: once
j_call: TRBJ1-6

cdr3_nt: TGCGCCAGCAGCTTGGCCCGGGACGGCCTAGAAGGCTACACCTTC
cdr3_aa: CASSLARDGLEGYTF
d_call: NA
v_call: TRBV5-1
clone_size: NA
j_call: TRBJ1-2

cdr3_nt: TGTGCCAGCAGCGACAGTTTCCGCGAGCAGTTCTTC
cdr3_aa: CASSDSFREQFF
d_call: NA
v_call: TRBV6-2/TRBV6-3
clone_size: NA
j_call: TRBJ2-1

cdr3_nt: TGCGCCAGCAGCCAAGAGACGGCGATGAACACTGAAGCTTTCTTT
cdr3_aa: CASSQETAMNTEAFF
d_call: NA
v_call: TRBV4-1
clone_size: NA
j_call: TRBJ1-1

cdr3_nt: TGCGCCAGCAGCCCAGGGGTTCGGGAGCTCTATGGCTACACCTTC
cdr3_aa: CASSPGVRELYGYTF
d_call: NA
v_call: TRBV4-1
clone_size: NA
j_call: TRBJ1-2

cdr3_nt: TGCAGCGTTACGGGGGACACTGAAGCTTTCTTT
cdr3_aa: CSVTGDTEAFF
d_call: NA
v_call: TRBV29-1
clone_size: NA
j_call: TRBJ1-1

cdr3_nt: TGTGCCAGCAGTCTCGGTGGAGCTACGCAGTATTTT
cdr3_aa: CASSLGGATQYF
d_call: NA
v_call: TRBV12-3/TRBV12-4
clone_size: NA
j_call: TRBJ2-3

cdr3_nt: TGTGCCAGCAGCTTAGACCCCTTTCGAGACAGGGAGGGAAAACTGTTTTTT
cdr3_aa: CASSLDPFRDREGKLFF
d_call: TRBD1
v_call: TRBV7-2
clone_size: NA
j_call: TRBJ1-4

cdr3_nt: TGTGCCAGCAGTTCCCGAGAGAGCACAGATACGCAGTATTTT
cdr3_aa: CASSSRESTDTQYF
d_call: NA
v_call: TRBV6-2/TRBV6-3
clone_size: NA
j_call: TRBJ2-3

cdr3_nt: TGTGCCAGCAGCCAAAGGCCCCCTAACCAGGGACAAGAGACCCAGTACTTC
cdr3_aa: CASSQRPPNQGQETQYF
d_call: NA
v_call: TRBV3-1/TRBV3-2
clone_size: NA
j_call: TRBJ2-5

cdr3_nt: TGTGCCAGCTCACTAGGGACCGACACCTATGGCTACACCTTC
cdr3_aa: CASSLGTDTYGYTF
d_call: NA
v_call: TRBV18
clone_size: NA
j_call: TRBJ1-2

cdr3_nt: TGTGCCAGCAGCCCGGGCCGGGACAGGACCAATGAGCAGTTCTTC
cdr3_aa: CASSPGRDRTNEQFF
d_call: TRBD1
v_call: TRBV11-3
clone_size: NA
j_call: TRBJ2-1

cdr3_nt: TGTGCCATCAGTGACAGGGGTGATAATGAAAAACTGTTTTTT
cdr3_aa: CAISDRGDNEKLFF
d_call: NA
v_call: TRBV10-3
clone_size: NA
j_call: TRBJ1-4

cdr3_nt: TGCGCCAGCAGTTGGACCGGGGAGCTGTTTTTT
cdr3_aa: CASSWTGELFF
d_call: NA
v_call: TRBV5-1
clone_size: NA
j_call: TRBJ2-2

cdr3_nt: TGTGCCAGCAGCCCCGGACAGACAGGCTACGAGCAGTACTTC
cdr3_aa: CASSPGQTGYEQYF
d_call: NA
v_call: TRBV3-1/TRBV3-2
clone_size: few
j_call: TRBJ2-7

cdr3_nt: TGTGCCACCAGCAGAGGGACAGGGGGCTGGCACGAGCAGTACTTC
cdr3_aa: CATSRGTGGWHEQYF
d_call: TRBD1
v_call: TRBV15
clone_size: NA
j_call: TRBJ2-7

cdr3_nt: TGCAGCGTTGAAGACTGGGTTGTTAACGATAATGAGCAGTTCTTC
cdr3_aa: CSVEDWVVNDNEQFF
d_call: NA
v_call: TRBV29-1
clone_size: NA
j_call: TRBJ2-1

cdr3_nt: TGCGCCAGCAGATCCGCCGGGACATGGAACACCGGGGAGCTGTTTTTT
cdr3_aa: CASRSAGTWNTGELFF
d_call: NA
v_call: TRBV5-1
clone_size: NA
j_call: TRBJ2-2

cdr3_nt: TGCGCCAGCAGCTCGACAGGGGGCGCCTACGAGCAGTACTTC
cdr3_aa: CASSSTGGAYEQYF
d_call: TRBD1
v_call: TRBV5-1
clone_size: NA
j_call: TRBJ2-7

cdr3_nt: TGTGCCAGCAGCTTAGCGGTTCTCACCGGGGAGCTGTTTTTT
cdr3_aa: CASSLAVLTGELFF
d_call: NA
v_call: TRBV7-9
clone_size: NA
j_call: TRBJ2-2

cdr3_nt: TGTGCCTGGAGTGTACAATCAGGGGAGCAGTACTTC
cdr3_aa: CAWSVQSGEQYF
d_call: NA
v_call: TRBV30
clone_size: NA
j_call: TRBJ2-7

cdr3_nt: TGTGCCACCAGTGGGGGGCCGGGACAGGGTAAAGAAGGCACTGAAGCTTTCTTT
cdr3_aa: CATSGGPGQGKEGTEAFF
d_call: TRBD1
v_call: TRBV24-1
clone_size: NA
j_call: TRBJ1-1

cdr3_nt: TGTGCCAGCAGCCGCCGTAAGAGGGTGGCGGGTACTGAAGCTTTCTTT
cdr3_aa: CASSRRKRVAGTEAFF
d_call: NA
v_call: TRBV2
clone_size: NA
j_call: TRBJ1-1

cdr3_nt: TGTGCCAGTAGTGAACAGGGGAACGGAAACACCATATATTTT
cdr3_aa: CASSEQGNGNTIYF
d_call: TRBD1
v_call: TRBV19
clone_size: NA
j_call: TRBJ1-3

cdr3_nt: TGTGCCAGCAATGGACTTACCTACAATGAGCAGTTCTTC
cdr3_aa: CASNGLTYNEQFF
d_call: NA
v_call: TRBV5-6
clone_size: NA
j_call: TRBJ2-1

cdr3_nt: TGTGCCTGGAGTTCGAGGAATGAGCAGTTCTTC
cdr3_aa: CAWSSRNEQFF
d_call: NA
v_call: TRBV30
clone_size: NA
j_call: TRBJ2-1

cdr3_nt: TGTGCCAGCAGTCGTGACAGGGGGACTGAAGCTTTCTTT
cdr3_aa: CASSRDRGTEAFF
d_call: TRBD1
v_call: TRBV6-2/TRBV6-3
clone_size: NA
j_call: TRBJ1-1

cdr3_nt: TGTGCCAGCAGCTCCCAGTTACACGACACTGAAGCTTTCTTT
cdr3_aa: CASSSQLHDTEAFF
d_call: NA
v_call: TRBV7-9
clone_size: NA
j_call: TRBJ1-1

cdr3_nt: TGTGCCATCAGTGAGTCTGGTGACAGCCTAAAAGCTTTCTTT
cdr3_aa: CAISESGDSLKAFF
d_call: NA
v_call: TRBV10-3
clone_size: NA
j_call: TRBJ1-1

cdr3_nt: TGTGCCAGCAGCTTAGTACCAGGGAGTAAGCCCCAGCATTTT
cdr3_aa: CASSLVPGSKPQHF
d_call: NA
v_call: TRBV7-2
clone_size: NA
j_call: TRBJ1-5

cdr3_nt: TGTGCCAGTAGCCGGACGGATTACGAGCAGTACTTC
cdr3_aa: CASSRTDYEQYF
d_call: NA
v_call: TRBV19
clone_size: NA
j_call: TRBJ2-7

cdr3_nt: TGTGCCAGTAGCGCCCCCGGAGTGGGGGCTGGAAACACCATATATTTT
cdr3_aa: CASSAPGVGAGNTIYF
d_call: NA
v_call: TRBV19
clone_size: few
j_call: TRBJ1-3

cdr3_nt: TGTGCCAGCAGCTTGGCTGAGACCCAGTACTTC
cdr3_aa: CASSLAETQYF
d_call: NA
v_call: TRBV5-6
clone_size: NA
j_call: TRBJ2-5

cdr3_nt: TGTGCCAGCAGTTACTCGACGGTCCATCTCTATGGCTACACCTTC
cdr3_aa: CASSYSTVHLYGYTF
d_call: NA
v_call: TRBV6-6
clone_size: NA
j_call: TRBJ1-2

cdr3_nt: TGTGCCAGCAGCCAAGATGGGGGATCGAACACTGAAGCTTTCTTT
cdr3_aa: CASSQDGGSNTEAFF
d_call: NA
v_call: TRBV4-2
clone_size: NA
j_call: TRBJ1-1

cdr3_nt: TGTGCCAGCAGTTCCCTCACAGGGGCCAGCTCTGGGGCCAACGTCCTGACTTTC
cdr3_aa: CASSSLTGASSGANVLTF
d_call: TRBD1
v_call: TRBV6-2/TRBV6-3
clone_size: once
j_call: TRBJ2-6

cdr3_nt: TGTGCCAGCAGCTTAGTTTGGGGTCACTCTGGAAACACCATATATTTT
cdr3_aa: CASSLVWGHSGNTIYF
d_call: NA
v_call: TRBV7-2
clone_size: once
j_call: TRBJ1-3